These 22 T cell receptor beta chains were all obtained from the same sample, sequenced in a study of cytomegalovirus exposure and HLA in healthy donors. PCR amplification relied on 60 Vbeta primers (plus 13 Jbeta primers). The method was immunoSEQ multiplex PCR; TCRdb's version includes in-frame clones alone and lacks a portion of them. In the table there are around 140,000 clones, 60% to 80% of which are singletons. Source material: PBMCs. These receptors were taken from a man aged 50-59 years in good health and CMV-seropositive.

This CDR3 is CASINTRGTDYGYTF. The CDR3 bases are TGTGCCAGTATCAATACTCGGGGGACAGACTATGGCTACACCTTC. The gene calls are TRBV19 and TRBJ1-2, with 7 bases matching TRBD1. Trimming removed 7 bases from V and 3 bases from J; junction bases left unmatched: 11. Germline assignment: CDR1 LNHDA and CDR2 SQIVND (reference sequence). The CDR3 covers 15 residues.

The rearrangement joins TRBV7-2 to TRBJ2-5; 11 nucleotides agree with TRBD1. The CDR3 extends over 14 amino acids. Germline V gives CDR1 SGHTA, CDR2 FQGNSA. V was clipped by 5 bases and J by 4 bases; unmatched bases: 3. Written as DNA, the CDR3 is TGTGCCAGCAGCGTCGGGACAGGGGGAGAGACCCAGTACTTC. Translating gives CASSVGTGGETQYF.

The chain uses TRBV19 and TRBJ2-7; 7 nucleotides match TRBD1. Unmatched junction bases numbered 10, after V lost 7 bases and J lost 4 bases. The V gene's germline CDR1 is LNHDA and CDR2 SQIVND (reference sequence). This CDR3 contains 14 residues. This CDR3 is CASTIDRVHYEQYF. CDR3 nucleotides: TGTGCCAGTACCATAGACAGGGTCCATTACGAGCAGTACTTC.

The chain is built from TRBV6-6 and TRBJ2-7, with D tentatively TRBD1 (6 bases). Germline CDR1 is MNHNY and CDR2 is SVGAGI (reference sequence). CDR3 length equals 15 residues. V was shortened by 3 bases and J by 4 bases, with 16 bases between the two germline ends. The CDR3 DNA sequence: TGTGCCAGCAGTTATGTGGGGCAGGGGCGGTACGAGCAGTACTTC. Residues: CASSYVGQGRYEQYF.

This clone was seen just once. V and J are TRBV6-1 and TRBJ2-7, with TRBD1 identical over 10 bases. The CDR3 is made up of 17 amino acids. Looked up from germline, CDR1 is MNHNS and CDR2 is SASEGT. V was clipped by 2 bases and J by 2 bases; unmatched bases: 9. CDR3 DNA: TGTGCCAGCAGTGAATCGGGGTGGGGGACAGGGGCCTACGAGCAGTACTTC. This translates into CASSESGWGTGAYEQYF.

The CDR3 is CASSLDGQGISDTQYF. Here the CDR3 DNA reads TGCGCCAGCAGCTTGGATGGACAGGGCATCTCAGATACGCAGTATTTT. This sequence joins TRBV5-1 and TRBJ2-3; 8 bases match TRBD1. This CDR3 has 16 residues. Germline CDR1 is SGHRS and CDR2 is YFSETQ. After removal of 0 bases from V and 4 bases from J, the junction contained 7 bases not matched to a gene.

This chain links TRBV27 with TRBJ1-1, with D possibly matching TRBD1 (5 bases). Trimming took off 6 bases at V and 3 bases at J, with 17 bases between the two ends. Per germline, CDR1 MNHEY and CDR2 SMNVEV (reference sequence). This CDR3 is built from 15 residues. The DNA of the CDR3 is TGTGCCAGCAGCCCCCGCCGGGGGTGGGACACTGAAGCTTTCTTT. It is translated as CASSPRRGWDTEAFF.

V and J are TRBV6-5 and TRBJ1-4; D call uncertain. The CDR3 spans 13 residues. V was shortened by 5 bases and J by 6 bases, with 10 bases between the two germline ends. Germline V CDR1 and CDR2: MNHEY, SVGAGI. In DNA, the CDR3 is TGTGCCAGCAGTCCCCAGGTCCATGAAAAACTGTTTTTT. This gives the protein CASSPQVHEKLFF.

This rearrangement joins TRBV29-1 to TRBJ2-7; no clear D gene. CDR3 length: 12 residues. The germline V and J ends were trimmed by 3 bases and 6 bases, with 12 bases remaining between them. CDR1 and CDR2 from the germline V gene are SQVTM and ANQGSEA. CDR3 bases: TGCAGCGTTGAGCGGAAGAAGGTCGAGCAGTACTTC. Translation gives CSVERKKVEQYF.

The V gene is TRBV19, the J gene TRBJ2-3; TRBD2 aligns across 14 bases. This CDR3 comprises 16 residues. In germline, CDR1 is LNHDA, CDR2 SQIVND (reference sequence). Trimming removed 6 bases from V and 10 bases from J; junction bases left unmatched: 12. CDR3 sequence reads: CASSRGTSGSTFPQYF. The CDR3, as DNA: TGTGCCAGTAGCCGAGGGACTAGCGGGAGTACGTTCCCGCAGTATTTT.

This chain connects TRBV4-1 to TRBJ1-5, with a possible D match to TRBD1 (5 bases). CDR1 is MGHRA and CDR2 is YSYEKL in the germline V gene. CDR3 size: 14 residues. V was clipped by 1 base and J by 6 bases, with 10 bases between them. The CDR3 DNA sequence: TGCGCCAGCAGCCAAGTCGGGGGGACTCAGCCCCAGCATTTT. Encoded protein: CASSQVGGTQPQHF.

V gene TRBV6-1 combines with J gene TRBJ2-3; TRBD2 matches 12 bases. This CDR3 has 14 residues. Germline-derived CDR1 and CDR2 are MNHNS and SASEGT. With V trimmed by 4 bases and J by 6 bases, 2 bases remained unmatched. The CDR3, as DNA: TGTGCCAGCAGTGCTAGCGGGGGGGTGGATACGCAGTATTTT. It codes for CASSASGGVDTQYF.

V gene TRBV29-1 combines with J gene TRBJ1-6, with 9 positions matching TRBD1. With V trimmed by 7 bases and J by 8 bases, 6 bases remained unmatched. The CDR3 extends over 13 amino acids. In germline, CDR1 is SQVTM, CDR2 ANQGSEA. CDR3 protein: CSGRTGVDSPLHF. Here the CDR3 DNA reads TGCAGCGGTCGGACAGGGGTCGATTCACCCCTCCACTTT.

The CDR3 nucleotides read TGCAGCGTTGGGGGTTCTAGCGGAACCTACAATGAGCAGTTCTTC. Its translation: CSVGGSSGTYNEQFF. V usage is TRBV29-1 and J usage is TRBJ2-1; 7 bases line up with TRBD2. CDR1 SQVTM and CDR2 ANQGSEA come from the germline V gene. Losses at the gene ends were 4 bases for V and 2 bases for J; bases not matched to a gene: 8. This CDR3 region has 15 residues.

The chain recombines TRBV11-2 with TRBJ1-2, with D perhaps matching TRBD1 (5 bases). In germline, CDR1 is SGHAT, CDR2 FQNNGV. The V and J ends lost 5 bases and 8 bases respectively, with 18 bases between them. The CDR3 length is 14 residues. The CDR3: CASSPGWALKGYTF. As DNA, the CDR3 is TGTGCCAGCAGCCCAGGGTGGGCGTTAAAGGGCTACACCTTC. Full variable domain (missing parts from reference TRBV11-2 and TRBJ1-2): EAGVAQSPRYKIIEKRQSVAFWCNPISGHATLYWYQQILGQGPKLLIQFQNNGVVDDSQLPKDRFSAERLKGVDSTLKIQPAKLEDSAVYLCASSPGWALKGYTFGSGTRLTVV.

The V gene is TRBV5-1, the J gene TRBJ1-2; D may be TRBD1 (5 bases). CDR3 length: 16 residues. Per the germline V gene, CDR1 is SGHRS and CDR2 is YFSETQ. The germline V and J ends were trimmed by 4 bases and 0 bases, with 16 bases remaining between them. The CDR3 region is CASSDARVRTNYGYTF. The CDR3 nucleotides are TGCGCCAGCAGCGATGCCAGGGTTCGGACTAACTATGGCTACACCTTC. Full variable domain (remainder filled in from reference TRBV5-1 and TRBJ1-2): KAGVTQTPRYLIKTRGQQVTLSCSPISGHRSVSWYQQTPGQGLQFLFEYFSETQRNKGNFPGRFSGRQFSNSRSEMNVSTLELGDSALYLCASSDARVRTNYGYTFGSGTRLTVV.

The V gene is TRBV19, the J gene TRBJ2-7, with TRBD1 as a possible D gene (6 bases). Germline V gives CDR1 LNHDA, CDR2 SQIVND (reference sequence). This CDR3 has 16 residues. V was clipped by 5 bases and J by 3 bases, with 20 bases between them. The CDR3, as DNA: TGTGCCAGTAGTCCCGGGACAAACGTTCCCGGCTACGAGCAGTACTTC. As protein: CASSPGTNVPGYEQYF.

This chain uses TRBV10-3 with TRBJ1-1, with 9 bases that match TRBD1. The ends lost 10 bases at V and 0 bases at J; junction bases unmatched: 12. This CDR3 comprises 16 residues. Germline lookup yields CDR1 ENHRY and CDR2 SYGVKD. The CDR3 protein is CATALVGTGLNTEAFF. CDR3 sequence (DNA): TGTGCCACGGCGCTGGTAGGGACAGGGCTGAACACTGAAGCTTTCTTT.

The chain has TRBV12-5 and TRBJ2-5, with a possible D match to TRBD1 (5 bases). The CDR3 spans 14 residues. Germline CDR1 LGHNT, CDR2 FRNRAP. Trimming stripped 1 base from V and 1 base from J, with 7 bases between. The CDR3 region is CASGLGGSQETQYF. The DNA of the CDR3 is TGTGCTAGTGGTTTGGGGGGCTCCCAAGAGACCCAGTACTTC.

This chain joins TRBV29-1 and TRBJ1-1, with 7 bases that match TRBD1. Germline V lookup: CDR1 SQVTM, CDR2 ANQGSEA. The CDR3 sequence is 13 residues long. Losses at the gene ends were 7 bases for V and 5 bases for J; bases not matched to a gene: 10. CDR3 nucleotides: TGCAGCGCTACAGGGGTCGTGAGGACTGAAGCTTTCTTT. Protein sequence: CSATGVVRTEAFF.

The chain combines TRBV7-2 with TRBJ2-2, with D unresolved. Germline V gene sequence: CDR1 SGHTA, CDR2 FQGNSA. This CDR3 is 13 amino acids long. V lost 3 bases and J lost 5, with 7 bases in between. The CDR3 region is CASSFLDTGELFF. The CDR3 DNA is TGTGCCAGCAGCTTTCTAGATACCGGGGAGCTGTTTTTT.

The V gene is TRBV7-9, the J gene TRBJ2-5, with D perhaps TRBD2 (5 bases). CDR3 length: 13 residues. The V end lost 0 bases, the J end lost 4 bases, and 6 bases lay between the germline ends. Germline V gives CDR1 SEHNR, CDR2 FQNEAQ (reference sequence). In DNA form, the CDR3 reads TGTGCCAGCAGCTTAGCGGGAGCAGAGACCCAGTACTTC. Amino acids: CASSLAGAETQYF.